The entry below describes one T cell receptor beta chain. What it recognizes is unknown. The data were taken from a study of cytomegalovirus exposure and HLA in healthy donors. Study-wide findings and caveats: In vitro experiments confirmed that three CMV-associated chains were specific for CMV antigens. Subsequent analysis found a tendency for first-cohort TCR clusters to co-occur within the 120 or so validation repertoires.

Germline V gene sequence: CDR1 LNHDA, CDR2 SQIVND (reference sequence). The CDR3 is 15 residues long. Trimming shortened V by 6 bases and J by 1 base, and 14 bases separated the two germline ends. Assay used: immunoSEQ multiplex PCR; TCRdb lists only in-frame clones, some missing. The sample yields 250,000 to 400,000 clones, over 75% seen once. Donors came from a validation cohort of about 120 subjects, distinct from the first 666-subject cohort. The material sequenced was PBMCs. V gene TRBV19 combines with J gene TRBJ2-3, with a possible D match to TRBD2 (6 bases). The receptor was derived from a man aged 25 to 40 in good health and CMV-seronegative. CDR3 DNA: TGTGCCAGTAGGATCCGGGACTTAGGCACAGATACGCAGTATTTT. It codes for CASRIRDLGTDTQYF.